This TCR beta chain was identified in a study of T-cell memory formation after mild COVID-19. This clonotype appeared a few times. Its antigen is still unknown. Overall study findings and caveats: A balance of CD4 and CD8 characterized clones contracting day 15 to 85, whereas later expanders leaned CD4+. The study found contracting CD4+ clones mainly in CM and EM and contracting CD8+ clones in EMRA. The authors left the SARS-CoV-2 specificity of second-wave clones peaking on day 37 unconfirmed.

5'RACE with constant-segment primers built TCRalpha and TCRbeta cDNA libraries with UMIs. TCRdb re-called the 5' RACE reads with MiXCR, one entry per CDR3 protein. The table lists a few hundred thousand distinct CDR3 sequences, about 27% of them singletons. Trimming pared 0 bases from V and 6 bases from J, leaving 2 bases between. Germline V gene sequence: CDR1 LGHNT, CDR2 FRNRAP. The length of the CDR3 is 12 residues. The sample taken for sequencing was PBMCs or a T cell subset sorted from them (not recorded which). The clonotype originates from an adult woman who had mild COVID-19 (a few samples of this study predate the infection). Cell type and time point are not known. V gene TRBV12-5 combines with J gene TRBJ2-2, with D unclear. The CDR3 reads CASGLVPGELFF. In DNA form, the CDR3 reads TGTGCTAGTGGTTTGGTACCCGGGGAGCTGTTTTTT.